Following are 25 T cell receptor beta chains from one sample sequenced in a study of beta chain features in type 1 diabetes. Notes on the study in general: Among patients with Type 1 diabetes, TCRB CDR3s were moderately but significantly shorter in every one of the four CD4+ subsets.

No cognate antigen is known for these TCRs. Expressed TCRB transcripts were sequenced because the entire RNA isolate underwent reverse transcription. The repertoire was sequenced with immunoSEQ multiplex PCR; TCRdb's copy has only in-frame clones and lacks some. This repertoire shows nearly 700,000 clones, around 15% found once; its top ten account for less than 0.025%. Input material: naive CD4+ T cells from blood. The source is a man aged 18 to 29 with type 1 diabetes.

V is TRBV27 and J is TRBJ2-5; possible D gene TRBD2, 6 bases. V lost 1 base and J lost 0, with 15 bases in between. The length of the CDR3 is 17 residues. Per germline, CDR1 MNHEY and CDR2 SMNVEV (reference sequence). CDR3 protein: CASSLWGGGTYQETQYF. The CDR3 DNA is TGTGCCAGCAGTTTATGGGGAGGAGGCACCTACCAAGAGACCCAGTACTTC.

This chain links TRBV18 with TRBJ1-2; maybe TRBD1 (5 bases). The CDR3 sequence is 12 residues long. Trimming stripped 4 bases from V and 4 bases from J, with 7 bases between. Germline V gene sequence: CDR1 KGHSH, CDR2 LQKENI. For the CDR3, the DNA is TGTGCCAGCTCACTAGACAGCTATGGCTACACCTTC. It encodes CASSLDSYGYTF.

In this sample, this clone turned up a few times. The rearrangement joins TRBV7-8 to TRBJ1-2; the match to TRBD1 covers 7 bases. Per germline, CDR1 SGHVS and CDR2 FQNEAQ. The length of the CDR3 is 19 residues. Germline trimming cut 2 bases from V and 0 bases from J; bases unmatched to any gene: 15. CDR3 loop: CASSLRWRRTGLSNYGYTF. Written as DNA, the CDR3 is TGTGCCAGCAGCTTACGGTGGCGGCGGACAGGCCTTTCTAACTATGGCTACACCTTC.

This clone appeared a few times. V usage is TRBV18 and J usage is TRBJ2-1; 8 nucleotides agree with TRBD2. The CDR3 sequence is 16 residues long. Germline CDR1 KGHSH, CDR2 LQKENI. Trimming at V came to 2 bases and at J to 0 bases, leaving 3 bases not matched to a gene. The CDR3 bases are TGTGCCAGCTCACCAGTAGCGGGGAGCTCCTACAATGAGCAGTTCTTC. Protein: CASSPVAGSSYNEQFF.

The chain combines TRBV7-9 with TRBJ1-3; TRBD1 is a possible D gene (5 bases). Trimming left V 8 bases short and J 1 base short, with 9 bases between. Looked up from germline, CDR1 is SEHNR and CDR2 is FQNEAQ (reference sequence). The CDR3 consists of 13 residues. The CDR3 reads CASSQASGNTIYF. CDR3 sequence (DNA): TGTGCCAGCTCACAGGCTTCTGGAAACACCATATATTTT.

This sequence joins TRBV30 and TRBJ2-2; D gene uncertain. The CDR3 consists of 14 residues. The germline gives CDR1 GTSNPN, CDR2 SVGIG (reference sequence). The V and J ends lost 5 bases and 2 bases respectively, with 12 bases between them. The CDR3 loop reads CAWGRDFNTGELFF. The CDR3 coding sequence is TGTGCCTGGGGCCGCGACTTCAACACCGGGGAGCTGTTTTTT.

This clone was picked up a small number of times. The J gene is TRBJ2-1, the V gene TRBV19; unclear D gene. V lost 1 base and J lost 5, with 3 bases in between. The germline V gene has CDR1 LNHDA and CDR2 SQIVND (reference sequence). The CDR3 loop spans 12 amino acids. The CDR3 sequence: CASSIGNNEQFF. The CDR3 region has the DNA TGTGCCAGTAGTATAGGAAACAATGAGCAGTTCTTC.

CDR3 protein: CAISAPSLSTDTQYF. The CDR3 region has the DNA TGTGCCATCAGTGCCCCTAGCTTAAGCACAGATACGCAGTATTTT. The gene calls are TRBV10-3 and TRBJ2-3; a weak D match, TRBD2 (5 bases). Trimming left V 4 bases short and J 0 bases short, with 11 bases between. CDR3 size: 15 residues. Per germline, CDR1 ENHRY and CDR2 SYGVKD.

V is TRBV29-1 and J is TRBJ1-1; possibly TRBD1 for D (6 bases). This CDR3 spans 14 amino acids. V was trimmed by 7 bases and J by 1 base, leaving 16 bases between them. Per the germline V gene, CDR1 is SQVTM and CDR2 is ANQGSEA. In DNA, the CDR3 is TGCAGCGCTGAGACCACAGGGACGAACACTGAAGCTTTCTTT. Translated, it gives CSAETTGTNTEAFF.

This clone was seen a handful of times. The chain couples TRBV9 to TRBJ1-2; no clear D. From germline, CDR1 is SGDLS and CDR2 YYNGEE. The germline V and J ends were trimmed by 0 bases and 3 bases, with 9 bases remaining between them. CDR3 length: 14 amino acids. The CDR3 DNA reads as TGTGCCAGCAGCGTAGACGCCGGGGACTATGGCTACACCTTC. This translates into CASSVDAGDYGYTF.

This clone was counted a few times. The chain employs TRBV6-5 and TRBJ2-7; no clear D. CDR1 is MNHEY and CDR2 is SVGAGI in the germline V gene. The ends were cut back, 6 bases at V and 2 bases at J, with 14 bases in the middle. This CDR3 region has 14 residues. The CDR3 loop reads CASRKTGPAYEQYF. The CDR3 DNA reads TGTGCCAGCAGGAAGACCGGGCCAGCCTACGAGCAGTACTTC.

This clone was seen only a few times. This chain uses TRBV29-1 with TRBJ1-2, with D uncertain. V was trimmed by 7 bases and J by 3 bases, leaving 12 bases between them. There are 12 residues in the CDR3. The germline gives CDR1 SQVTM, CDR2 ANQGSEA. Here the CDR3 DNA reads TGCAGCGGGCTGGACGTCTACTATGGCTACACCTTC. Translation: CSGLDVYYGYTF.

The chain combines TRBV6-1 with TRBJ1-1; D might be TRBD1 (6 bases). The CDR3 consists of 13 residues. CDR1 is MNHNS and CDR2 is SASEGT in the germline V gene. Trimming took 9 bases from V and 1 from J, leaving 12 bases between them. CDR3 nucleotide sequence: TGTGCCAGTGAACAGGGTTCGAACACTGAAGCTTTCTTT. It codes for CASEQGSNTEAFF.

This clone was detected only a few times. This chain joins TRBV5-1 and TRBJ2-1; 8 bases map to TRBD2. V lost 1 base, J lost 8 bases, and 11 bases stayed unmatched. CDR3 length equals 16 residues. Germline loops: CDR1 SGHRS, CDR2 YFSETQ. CDR3 bases: TGCGCCAGCAGCTTGCAAACTGGACTAGCAGTCGATGAGCAGTTCTTC. It codes for CASSLQTGLAVDEQFF.

This clone was recorded a few times. This chain uses TRBV7-9 with TRBJ2-7; the match to TRBD1 covers 8 bases. The germline V gene encodes CDR1 SEHNR and CDR2 FQNEAQ (reference sequence). V shed 8 bases and J 9 bases; nucleotides not matched to a gene: 9. This CDR3 region has 12 residues. The CDR3 DNA is TGTGCCAGCGCGCAGGGGGCAACCGGGCAGTACTTC. It translates to CASAQGATGQYF. Together with reference TRBV7-9 and TRBJ2-7, the CDR3 gives the full variable domain: DTGVSQNPRHKITKRGQNVTFRCDPISEHNRLYWYRQTLGQGPEFLTYFQNEAQLEKSRLLSDRFSAERPKGSFSTLEIQRTEQGDSAMYLCASAQGATGQYFGPGTRLTVT.

With respect to this clone: Other DNA sequences from this sample encode an identical CDR3 as well. The V and J genes are TRBV7-9 and TRBJ2-2; D may be TRBD1 (5 bases). Germline assignment: CDR1 SEHNR and CDR2 FQNEAQ (reference sequence). Trimming pared 3 bases from V and 1 base from J, leaving 6 bases between. The CDR3 has 14 residues. Here the CDR3 DNA reads TGTGCCAGCAGCTTGCAGGGGAACACCGGGGAGCTGTTTTTT. Translation gives CASSLQGNTGELFF.

This chain joins TRBV7-6 and TRBJ1-4; D might be TRBD1 (5 bases). The CDR3 runs to 13 residues. Trimming removed 5 bases from V and 7 bases from J, with 11 bases in between. Germline CDR1 SGHVS, CDR2 FNYEAQ. DNA for the CDR3: TGTGCCAGCAGCCCCTGGGGGGTTGAAAAACTGTTTTTT. This codes for CASSPWGVEKLFF.

The chain joins TRBV11-2 to TRBJ1-2, with 10 bases fitting TRBD1. This CDR3 region has 15 residues. Losses at the gene ends were 5 bases for V and 4 bases for J; bases not matched to a gene: 7. Germline lookup yields CDR1 SGHAT and CDR2 FQNNGV. The CDR3 loop reads CASSTGTGASYGYTF. CDR3 in DNA: TGTGCCAGCAGCACCGGGACAGGGGCTTCCTATGGCTACACCTTC.

The J gene is TRBJ1-2, the V gene TRBV16, with 8 bases identical to TRBD1. Germline-derived CDR1 and CDR2 are KGHSY and FQNENV. CDR3 size: 15 residues. Unmatched junction bases numbered 8, after V lost 1 base and J lost 7 bases. CDR3 DNA sequence: TGTGCCAGCAGCCAATTAGGCCAGGGGGCGCGTGGCTACACCTTC. Its translation: CASSQLGQGARGYTF.

The V and J genes are TRBV10-3 and TRBJ2-5; 8 bases fit TRBD2. Trimming removed 0 bases from V and 5 bases from J; junction bases left unmatched: 5. Germline CDR1 reads ENHRY; CDR2 reads SYGVKD. This CDR3 has 15 residues. The CDR3: CAISESGLGQETQYF. The CDR3 bases are TGTGCCATCAGTGAGTCGGGACTAGGCCAGGAGACCCAGTACTTC.

This clone turned up a few times. The chain has TRBV13 and TRBJ1-6, with a possible D match to TRBD1 (5 bases). The V end lost 10 bases, the J end lost 5 bases, and 12 bases lay between the germline ends. The germline V gene has CDR1 PRHDT and CDR2 FYEKMQ (reference sequence). CDR3 length equals 13 residues. In DNA form, the CDR3 reads TGTGCCACCGGGGACCGCCATAATTCACCCCTCCACTTT. This gives the protein CATGDRHNSPLHF.

This clone showed up just a few times. V and J are TRBV25-1 and TRBJ1-2; D remains ambiguous. CDR3 length: 13 amino acids. V shed 3 bases and J shed 8 bases, with 13 bases lying between them. The germline V gene has CDR1 MGHDK and CDR2 SYGVNS. CDR3 nucleotide sequence: TGTGCCAGCAGTGATCGAAGACTAATAGGCTACACCTTC. Translated: CASSDRRLIGYTF.

The genes are TRBV11-2 and TRBJ2-7, with D unresolved. The CDR3 is 15 residues long. From germline, CDR1 is SGHAT and CDR2 FQNNGV. The V gene lost 5 bases and the J gene lost 2 bases, with 16 bases spanning the gap. This chain's CDR3 is CASSPDRLPAYEQYF. DNA for the CDR3: TGTGCCAGCAGCCCAGATCGACTTCCAGCCTACGAGCAGTACTTC.

This clone was picked up a small number of times. V and J are TRBV5-1 and TRBJ2-4; possibly TRBD1 for D (5 bases). CDR3 length: 15 amino acids. Trimming took 5 bases from V and 0 from J, leaving 12 bases between them. Germline-derived CDR1 and CDR2 are SGHRS and YFSETQ. The CDR3 DNA is TGCGCCAGCAGACCCTTGGGGCTAGCCAAAAACATTCAGTACTTC. Translation gives CASRPLGLAKNIQYF.

This clone was seen more than once but under ten times. CDR3 nucleotides: TGTGCCAGCAGGTCAAGGACAGATACGCAGTATTTT. This codes for CASRSRTDTQYF. V usage is TRBV7-2 and J usage is TRBJ2-3; D is unclear. V lost 6 bases and J lost 3, with 7 bases in between. Germline loops: CDR1 SGHTA, CDR2 FQGNSA. The CDR3 has 12 residues.